These 11 T cell receptor beta chains share one sample of origin, sequenced in a study of T-cell reconstitution after alpha-beta-depleted transplantation in children. Using unique molecular identifiers, the investigators prepared the TCRbeta library. TCRdb reprocessed the PCR reads with MiXCR, giving one entry per CDR3 protein. Found here are around 960,000 distinct CDR3 sequences, less than 30% of them singletons; the top ten hold over 25%. This material consisted of PBMCs, mostly from graft donor cells, taken 360 days after TCRalphabeta/CD19-depleted stem cell transplant. The origin of the receptors is a boy under two years old who had a stem cell transplant for SCID, so the T cells may come from the graft donor.

CDR3 amino acids: CASSPWTSGVAKNIQYF. As DNA, the CDR3 is TGTGCCAGCAGTCCTTGGACTAGCGGGGTAGCCAAAAACATTCAGTACTTC. The rearrangement links TRBV2 to TRBJ2-4; 12 nucleotides line up with TRBD2. CDR1 SNHLY and CDR2 FYNNEI come from the germline V gene. The CDR3 has 17 residues. The V segment lost 5 bases and the J segment 0 bases; nucleotides outside the gene matches: 5.

V gene TRBV5-1 combines with J gene TRBJ2-7; no firm D call. Germline CDR1 reads SGHRS; CDR2 reads YFSETQ. This CDR3 contains 16 residues. The V and J ends lost 3 bases and 2 bases respectively, with 18 bases between them. CDR3 nucleotides: TGCGCCAGCAGCTGGGGTAAGATCCATGCCCCCTACGAGCAGTACTTC. Translating it yields CASSWGKIHAPYEQYF.

The V gene is TRBV7-6, the J gene TRBJ2-1; the match to TRBD1 covers 10 bases. V dropped 8 bases and J dropped 7; count of bases not matched to a gene: 11. The germline CDR1 and CDR2 sequences are SGHVS and FNYEAQ. This CDR3 contains 15 residues. The CDR3 DNA reads as TGTGCCAGCTCTGAGGGGGACAGGGGAAAAAATGAGCAGTTCTTC. Encoded protein: CASSEGDRGKNEQFF.

This clonotype was observed a few times. The J gene is TRBJ2-1, the V gene TRBV6-2 or TRBV6-3; D uncertain. The CDR3 extends over 15 amino acids. Germline-derived CDR1 and CDR2 are MNHEY and SVGEGT. The V end lost 0 bases, the J end lost 10 bases, and 16 bases lay between the germline ends. The CDR3 bases are TGTGCCAGCAGTTACTCGAAGGGTGTGGTAAGGGAGCAGTTCTTC. Translated: CASSYSKGVVREQFF.

In its sample, this clonotype was seen a few times. The chain has TRBV12-3 or TRBV12-4 and TRBJ2-7, with 7 bases aligning to TRBD1. This CDR3 spans 14 amino acids. J was trimmed by 2 bases and V by 4 bases; bases with no gene match: 5. As DNA, the CDR3 is TGTGCCAGCAGTTCGACAGGGTTCCCCTACGAGCAGTACTTC. It is translated as CASSSTGFPYEQYF.

This clonotype was seen a handful of times. The chain's CDR3 is CSVSISEVPELFEQYF. CDR3 DNA sequence: TGCAGCGTCTCCATTTCAGAGGTTCCGGAGTTGTTCGAGCAGTACTTC. The chain uses TRBV29-1 and TRBJ2-7; no firm D call. V lost 6 bases, J lost 6 bases, and 27 bases lay in between. Per germline, CDR1 SQVTM and CDR2 ANQGSEA. The CDR3 totals 16 residues.

The chain uses TRBV7-9 and TRBJ2-6; possibly TRBD2 for D (5 bases). In germline, CDR1 is SEHNR, CDR2 FQNEAQ (reference sequence). Trimming shortened V by 5 bases and J by 13 bases, and 15 bases separated the two germline ends. The CDR3 totals 13 residues. CDR3 sequence (DNA): TGTGCCAGCAGCGCAGGAGTCAGAGGGGTCCTGACTTTC. Its protein is CASSAGVRGVLTF.

This clonotype has just a few counts. The genes are TRBV5-1 and TRBJ1-1; perhaps TRBD1 as D (6 bases). The CDR3 is 16 amino acids. Germline V gene sequence: CDR1 SGHRS, CDR2 YFSETQ. V was trimmed by 3 bases and J by 0 bases, leaving 15 bases between them. For the CDR3, the DNA is TGCGCCAGCAGCTCCTGGACAGACACGATGAACACTGAAGCTTTCTTT. Translated: CASSSWTDTMNTEAFF.

This clonotype was seen a handful of times. This chain connects TRBV7-2 to TRBJ2-5; 12 bases line up with TRBD2. V was clipped by 5 bases and J by 7 bases; unmatched bases: 11. CDR1 is SGHTA, CDR2 FQGNSA, per germline. The CDR3 has 16 amino acids. Here the CDR3 DNA reads TGTGCCAGCAGCCTCTGGACTAGCGGGGTCCAGGGGACCCAGTACTTC. Amino acids: CASSLWTSGVQGTQYF.

This clonotype was counted a few times. The chain uses TRBV20-1 and TRBJ2-1, with 8 bases fitting TRBD2. Trimming cost V 6 bases and J 0 bases; bases outside gene matches: 7. The CDR3 sequence is 15 residues long. The germline V gene encodes CDR1 DFQATT and CDR2 SNEGSKA (reference sequence). The CDR3 region is CSASSGANSYNEQFF. The CDR3 DNA reads TGCAGTGCCAGTAGCGGGGCAAACTCCTACAATGAGCAGTTCTTC.

This clonotype appeared a single time. This rearrangement joins TRBV20-1 to TRBJ2-7; the match to TRBD1 covers 12 bases. Germline V CDR1 and CDR2: DFQATT, SNEGSKA (reference sequence). J was trimmed by 5 bases and V by 6 bases; bases with no gene match: 8. This CDR3 has 14 residues. The CDR3 bases are TGCAGTGCAGAGCCGGGACAGGGGGCCGACGAGCAGTACTTC. Translating it yields CSAEPGQGADEQYF.